This T cell receptor beta chain was sequenced for a study of T cells in narcolepsy listed by TCRdb under 2018. With respect to the entire study: Patients with narcolepsy type 1 or type 2 (NT1, NT2) and healthy control donors were enrolled in the study. Autoreactive T cells targeting hypocretin neuron self-antigens (hypocretin, TRIB2) were sought in narcolepsy patients, and TCR Vbeta sequencing was used to track clonotypes in blood and CSF.

The investigation overall reported the following: Certain blood memory CD4+ repertoires from patients and controls had no sequences that matched autoreactive T cell clones. In plots comparing CSF and blood CD4+ T cell clonotypes from the same patient, HCRT-specific and TRIB2-specific autoreactive clonotypes were highlighted. According to the report, autoreactive clonotypes were detected serially in the blood of the same patients and of different patients, but not in healthy controls. Patients and controls had similar numbers of sequenced blood memory CD4+ clonotypes, with averages of approximately 40,000 in patients and over 30,000 in controls.

Memory CD4+ T cells were sorted ex vivo from peripheral blood of narcolepsy patients and healthy controls for TCR Vbeta sequencing. Library prep was done by the immunoSEQ multiplex PCR assay. This immuneACCESS table, as held by TCRdb, lists in-frame sequences with V and J called but not all clones. Of the missing ones, under half trace to an unresolved V gene in checked studies; the others have no known cause. The sample table holds around 30,000 clones, of which about 80% were seen once. The ten largest clones represent 2% to 2.5% of the sample. Worth noting for this clone: Its antigen is not yet known. Per-base quality was not reported, and no clone a single base away is much larger than it.

According to the germline V gene (reference sequence), CDR1 reads LNHDA and CDR2 reads SQIVND. The CDR3 goes from the cysteine to the phenylalanine over 11 residues. The sequence is cut down to CDR3 DNA, 33 bases in frame from base 1. Deletion took 8 bases off V and 0 bases off J, with a span of 4 bases between the germline ends. The TCR comes from a human donor in good health. The chain joins TRBV19 to TRBJ2-5; there is no confident call for the D gene. The specimen was memory (CD45RA-) CD4+ T cells from blood. The sample's cell subset or site label is to be understood as: memory T cells sorted ex vivo from peripheral blood. The nucleotides are TGTGCCAGTCGATACCAAGAGACCCAGTACTTC. It encodes CASRYQETQYF.